A selection of T cell receptor beta chains follows, all from one sample in a study of blood T cell repertoires in COVID-19. This table comes from immunoSEQ multiplex PCR, and its TCRdb copy is limited to in-frame clones, with some not included. The sample gives tens of thousands of clones, about 88% of which show up once; approximately 4.7% is in the top ten. The sequencing sample was made of peripheral blood. The receptors derive from a human donor in a cohort sampled during active COVID-19. Each CDR3 is given with its conserved first and last residue. Each record gives: V gene, D gene, J gene, CDR3 length, CDR3 DNA, CDR3 protein. A D gene is named only where the DNA matches it firmly.

v_call: TRBV7-9
d_call: TRBD1
j_call: TRBJ2-7
cdr3_length: 14
cdr3_nt: TGTGCCAGCAGCTTAGGGGACAGACCTTACGAGCAGTACTTC
cdr3_aa: CASSLGDRPYEQYF

v_call: TRBV10-2
d_call: NA
j_call: TRBJ1-1
cdr3_length: 15
cdr3_nt: TGCGCCAGCAGATCGTGGAGGAATAGGGACACTGAAGCTTTCTTT
cdr3_aa: CASRSWRNRDTEAFF

v_call: TRBV5-6
d_call: TRBD1
j_call: TRBJ1-2
cdr3_length: 14
cdr3_nt: TGTGCCAGCAGCTTGGCCGGGACAGCCTATGGCTACACCTTC
cdr3_aa: CASSLAGTAYGYTF

v_call: TRBV20-1
d_call: NA
j_call: TRBJ2-1
cdr3_length: 15
cdr3_nt: TGCAGTGCTAGTAAGACGGCGGGTCTACACAATGAGCAGTTCTTC
cdr3_aa: CSASKTAGLHNEQFF

v_call: TRBV6-5
d_call: NA
j_call: TRBJ2-5
cdr3_length: 13
cdr3_nt: TGTGCCAGCAGCATAGCGGCCCAAGAGACCCAGTACTTC
cdr3_aa: CASSIAAQETQYF

v_call: TRBV2
d_call: NA
j_call: TRBJ1-5
cdr3_length: 15
cdr3_nt: TGTGCCAGCAGATTCCAGGGTCATAGCAATCAGCCCCAGCATTTT
cdr3_aa: CASRFQGHSNQPQHF

v_call: TRBV19
d_call: NA
j_call: TRBJ1-1
cdr3_length: 14
cdr3_nt: TGTGCCAGTAGTATTACACACCAGAACACTGAAGCTTTCTTT
cdr3_aa: CASSITHQNTEAFF

v_call: TRBV7-2
d_call: NA
j_call: TRBJ2-1
cdr3_length: 15
cdr3_nt: TGTGCCAGCAGTCATAGGGGACATATACGCGGTGAGCAGTTCTTC
cdr3_aa: CASSHRGHIRGEQFF

v_call: TRBV28
d_call: TRBD1
j_call: TRBJ1-1
cdr3_length: 17
cdr3_nt: TGTGCCAGCCTGAGATCCGGGACAGGGGGATGGTCCACTGAAGCTTTCTTT
cdr3_aa: CASLRSGTGGWSTEAFF

v_call: TRBV14
d_call: NA
j_call: TRBJ2-1
cdr3_length: 13
cdr3_nt: TGTGCCAGCAGCCAAAACAGGCTGAGTGAGCAGTTCTTC
cdr3_aa: CASSQNRLSEQFF

v_call: TRBV28
d_call: TRBD2
j_call: TRBJ2-7
cdr3_length: 17
cdr3_nt: TGTGCCAGCAGAGGACTAGCGGGAGGGCGGGGCTCCTACGAGCAGTACTTC
cdr3_aa: CASRGLAGGRGSYEQYF

v_call: TRBV2
d_call: NA
j_call: TRBJ2-5
cdr3_length: 14
cdr3_nt: TGTGCCACCTCAAATCAGGGGATCGGTGAGACCCAGTACTTC
cdr3_aa: CATSNQGIGETQYF